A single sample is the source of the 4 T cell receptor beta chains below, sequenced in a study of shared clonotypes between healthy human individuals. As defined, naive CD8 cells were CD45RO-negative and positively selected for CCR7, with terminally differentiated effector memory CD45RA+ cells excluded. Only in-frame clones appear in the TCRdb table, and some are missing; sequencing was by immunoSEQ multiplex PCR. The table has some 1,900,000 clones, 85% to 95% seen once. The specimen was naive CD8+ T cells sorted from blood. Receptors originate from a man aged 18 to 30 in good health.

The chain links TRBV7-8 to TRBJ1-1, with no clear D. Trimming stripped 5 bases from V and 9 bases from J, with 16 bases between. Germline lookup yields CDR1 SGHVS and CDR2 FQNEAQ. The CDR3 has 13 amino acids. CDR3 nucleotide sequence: TGTGCCAGCAGCCCGTCACATGTCCTACAAGCTTTCTTT. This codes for CASSPSHVLQAFF.

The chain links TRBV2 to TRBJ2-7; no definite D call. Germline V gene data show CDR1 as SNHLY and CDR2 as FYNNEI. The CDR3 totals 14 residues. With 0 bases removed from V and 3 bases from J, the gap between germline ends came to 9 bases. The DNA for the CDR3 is TGTGCCAGCAGTGAAGCAAGGGTGAACTACGAGCAGTACTTC. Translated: CASSEARVNYEQYF.

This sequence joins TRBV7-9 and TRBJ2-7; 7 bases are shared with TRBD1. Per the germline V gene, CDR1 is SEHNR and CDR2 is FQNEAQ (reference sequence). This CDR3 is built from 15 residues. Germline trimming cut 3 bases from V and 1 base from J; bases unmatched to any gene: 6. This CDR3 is CASSFRDRDSYEQYF. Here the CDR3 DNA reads TGTGCCAGCAGCTTCCGGGACAGAGATTCCTACGAGCAGTACTTC.

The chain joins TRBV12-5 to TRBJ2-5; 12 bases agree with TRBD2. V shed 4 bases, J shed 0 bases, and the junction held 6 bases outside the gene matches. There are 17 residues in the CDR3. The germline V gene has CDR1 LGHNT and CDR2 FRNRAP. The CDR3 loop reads CASGSHWTSGNQETQYF. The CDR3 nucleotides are TGTGCTAGTGGTTCCCACTGGACTAGCGGGAACCAAGAGACCCAGTACTTC.